These 28 T cell receptor beta chains share one sample of origin, sequenced in a study of T cell responses to AZD1222 COVID-19 vaccine. Sequenced by immunoSEQ multiplex PCR; TCRdb stores in-frame clones only, minus some. The sample yields around 60,000 clones, 75% to 95% seen once. Sequences were derived from peripheral blood, sampled 28 days after the second dose of the MenACWY control vaccine. The receptor set was obtained from an adult who received the MenACWY meningococcal vaccine as a control.

The rearrangement joins TRBV7-6 to TRBJ2-7; D might be TRBD1 (6 bases). CDR3 length: 14 amino acids. The germline V gene has CDR1 SGHVS and CDR2 FNYEAQ. Trimming removed 2 bases at V and 6 bases at J, with 14 bases between. The CDR3 nucleotides are TGTGCCAGCAGCTTAAATACAGGGTGGGGCGAGCAGTACTTC. Its translation is CASSLNTGWGEQYF.

The V and J genes are TRBV28 and TRBJ1-4; D gene ambiguous. CDR1 is MDHEN and CDR2 is SYDVKM in the germline V gene. The CDR3 is 14 amino acids. Trimming pared 3 bases from V and 5 bases from J, leaving 10 bases between. CDR3: CASSFRQVNEKLFF. CDR3 in DNA: TGTGCCAGCAGTTTTCGGCAAGTCAATGAAAAACTGTTTTTT.

The V and J genes are TRBV25-1 and TRBJ1-1; D not resolved. The CDR3 runs 11 residues. The germline gives CDR1 MGHDK, CDR2 SYGVNS. The germline V and J ends were trimmed by 2 bases and 11 bases, with 9 bases remaining between them. CDR3 sequence reads: CASSEIGSAFF. Here the CDR3 DNA reads TGTGCCAGCAGTGAAATAGGGTCTGCTTTCTTT.

The CDR3 sequence: CASSETGVTGGYTF. The CDR3 DNA reads as TGTGCCAGCAGTGAAACAGGGGTGACGGGTGGCTACACCTTC. The chain has TRBV2 and TRBJ1-2; 7 nucleotides align to TRBD1. CDR3 length equals 14 residues. The germline CDR1 and CDR2 sequences are SNHLY and FYNNEI. V lost 2 bases, J lost 7 bases, and 7 bases stayed unmatched.

This clone was detected only once. For the CDR3, the DNA is TGCGCCAGCAGCCTCGGGGGACAGGAATCAGACGAGCAGTACTTC. This encodes CASSLGGQESDEQYF. The gene calls are TRBV4-1 and TRBJ2-7, with 8 bases identical to TRBD1. V was clipped by 4 bases and J by 5 bases; unmatched bases: 10. The CDR3 is made up of 15 amino acids. Germline CDR1 reads MGHRA; CDR2 reads YSYEKL.

The J gene is TRBJ1-1, the V gene TRBV27; D gene ambiguous. The CDR3 is 13 residues long. Germline V gives CDR1 MNHEY, CDR2 SMNVEV (reference sequence). Trimming took off 1 base at V and 3 bases at J, with 6 bases between the two ends. CDR3 sequence (DNA): TGTGCCAGCAGTTTATTAGGGCACACTGAAGCTTTCTTT. Its protein is CASSLLGHTEAFF.

The rearrangement uses TRBV27 and TRBJ1-1; D gene ambiguous. V shed 0 bases and J shed 5 bases, with 19 bases lying between them. The CDR3 contains 17 residues. Germline assignment: CDR1 MNHEY and CDR2 SMNVEV (reference sequence). CDR3 region: CASSLSAAASAWTEAFF. The CDR3, as DNA: TGTGCCAGCAGTTTATCGGCGGCGGCCTCGGCGTGGACTGAAGCTTTCTTT.

The chain has TRBV3-1 (or the pseudogene TRBV3-2) and TRBJ1-1; D is uncertain. Trimming cost V 1 base and J 1 base, with 4 bases left between them. Germline CDR1 and CDR2: LGHDT and YNNKEL (reference sequence). The CDR3 loop spans 13 amino acids. The CDR3 region has the DNA TGTGCCAGCAGCCAAGGACAGAACACTGAAGCTTTCTTT. It translates to CASSQGQNTEAFF.

The chain has TRBV27 and TRBJ1-1; unclear D gene. CDR3 length equals 13 residues. V dropped 2 bases and J dropped 1 base, with 5 bases sitting between them. Germline V CDR1 and CDR2: MNHEY, SMNVEV (reference sequence). Written as DNA, the CDR3 is TGTGCCAGCAGTTTAAACGGGAACACTGAAGCTTTCTTT. This translates into CASSLNGNTEAFF.

The chain joins TRBV4-2 to TRBJ1-6, with D unclear. Per germline, CDR1 LGHNA and CDR2 YNFKEQ. The V end was cut by 1 base, the J end by 7 bases, with 11 bases between. This CDR3 contains 15 residues. Here the CDR3 DNA reads TGTGCCAGCAGCCAAGCAAAAGGGAACAATTCACCCCTCCACTTT. This encodes CASSQAKGNNSPLHF.

The J gene is TRBJ2-1, the V gene TRBV19; TRBD2 aligns across 9 bases. Per the germline V gene, CDR1 is LNHDA and CDR2 is SQIVND (reference sequence). V was pared by 2 bases and J by 0 bases, with 8 bases of the junction left unmatched. This CDR3 has 18 amino acids. The CDR3 here is CASSIIPSGTSSYNEQFF. The CDR3 DNA reads as TGTGCCAGTAGTATAATCCCTAGCGGGACCAGCTCCTACAATGAGCAGTTCTTC.

J is TRBJ2-4 and V is TRBV5-1, with TRBD2 matching 7 bases. The germline V gene encodes CDR1 SGHRS and CDR2 YFSETQ. V was clipped by 1 base and J by 8 bases; unmatched bases: 3. The CDR3 covers 13 residues. CDR3 region: CASSLPGGDIQYF. The CDR3 nucleotides read TGCGCCAGCAGCTTGCCGGGAGGAGACATTCAGTACTTC.

The V gene is TRBV6-5, the J gene TRBJ1-1; tentative D call: TRBD1 (5 bases). Trimming stripped 7 bases from V and 0 bases from J, with 9 bases between. The CDR3 is 13 amino acids. CDR1 is MNHEY and CDR2 is SVGAGI in the germline V gene. The CDR3 sequence: CASTETVNTEAFF. CDR3 nucleotide sequence: TGTGCCAGCACAGAGACAGTGAACACTGAAGCTTTCTTT.

The J gene is TRBJ1-5, the V gene TRBV28; D might be TRBD1 (6 bases). The length of the CDR3 is 14 residues. Looked up from germline, CDR1 is MDHEN and CDR2 is SYDVKM. The ends were cut back, 6 bases at V and 5 bases at J, with 14 bases in the middle. The CDR3 reads CASSPPGEDQPQHF. CDR3 DNA sequence: TGTGCCAGCAGCCCGCCAGGGGAGGATCAGCCCCAGCATTTT. Complete variable domain (other parts from reference TRBV28 and TRBJ1-5): DVKVTQSSRYLVKRTGEKVFLECVQDMDHENMFWYRQDPGLGLRLIYFSYDVKMKEKGDIPEGYSVSREKKERFSLILESASTNQTSMYLCASSPPGEDQPQHFGDGTRLSIL.

The CDR3 protein is CASSLLARGASTNEKLFF. The CDR3 region has the DNA TGCGCCAGCAGCTTGCTTGCCCGGGGGGCTTCAACTAATGAAAAACTGTTTTTT. The rearrangement joins TRBV5-1 to TRBJ1-4, with D maybe TRBD1 (6 bases). With 1 base removed from V and 0 bases from J, the gap between germline ends came to 16 bases. Germline-derived CDR1 and CDR2 are SGHRS and YFSETQ. The CDR3 spans 18 residues.

The J gene is TRBJ2-3, the V gene TRBV28, with 8 bases matching TRBD2. Trimming cost V 5 bases and J 5 bases; bases outside gene matches: 12. The CDR3 extends over 16 amino acids. Per the germline V gene, CDR1 is MDHEN and CDR2 is SYDVKM. CDR3 in DNA: TGTGCCAGCAGTCCCCCAGCGGGAGAGGGGAAAGATACGCAGTATTTT. Translating gives CASSPPAGEGKDTQYF. The whole variable domain, remainder taken from reference TRBV28 and TRBJ2-3, is DVKVTQSSRYLVKRTGEKVFLECVQDMDHENMFWYRQDPGLGLRLIYFSYDVKMKEKGDIPEGYSVSREKKERFSLILESASTNQTSMYLCASSPPAGEGKDTQYFGPGTRLTVL.

The chain is built from TRBV19 and TRBJ2-1; D not certain. CDR3 length: 17 residues. With 0 bases removed from V and 0 bases from J, the gap between germline ends came to 12 bases. Germline values: CDR1 LNHDA, CDR2 SQIVND (reference sequence). CDR3 loop: CASSIDRHRASYNEQFF. CDR3 sequence (DNA): TGTGCCAGTAGTATAGATCGCCACAGAGCCTCCTACAATGAGCAGTTCTTC. Looking up the rest from reference TRBV19 and TRBJ2-1 gives the full variable domain: DGGITQSPKYLFRKEGQNVTLSCEQNLNHDAMYWYRQDPGQGLRLIYYSQIVNDFQKGDIAEGYSVSREKKESFPLTVTSAQKNPTAFYLCASSIDRHRASYNEQFFGPGTRLTVL.

V is TRBV24-1 and J is TRBJ1-5, with no clear D. V dropped 7 bases and J dropped 3 bases, with 12 bases sitting between them. The CDR3 runs 14 residues. CDR1 is KGHDR, CDR2 SFDVKD, per germline. The DNA of the CDR3 is TGTGCCACCAGCCAAAGAAACGACAATCAGCCCCAGCATTTT. Encoded protein: CATSQRNDNQPQHF.

This chain joins TRBV5-1 and TRBJ1-2, with 9 bases fitting TRBD1. The V segment lost 8 bases and the J segment 4 bases; nucleotides outside the gene matches: 12. This CDR3 has 15 residues. Germline-derived CDR1 and CDR2 are SGHRS and YFSETQ. The CDR3 region is CASAEGTGSFYGYTF. The CDR3 nucleotides are TGCGCCAGTGCCGAAGGGACAGGGAGTTTCTATGGCTACACCTTC.

The chain carries TRBV2 and TRBJ2-1, with no clear D. CDR1 SNHLY and CDR2 FYNNEI come from the germline V gene. The V end was cut by 4 bases, the J end by 0 bases, with 7 bases between. This CDR3 contains 14 residues. The DNA of the CDR3 is TGTGCCAGCAGTGTCGCCCGCTCCTACAATGAGCAGTTCTTC. Encoded protein: CASSVARSYNEQFF.

V and J are TRBV5-1 and TRBJ2-7, with TRBD2 identical over 7 bases. Germline-derived CDR1 and CDR2 are SGHRS and YFSETQ. CDR3 length: 16 residues. The V gene end was trimmed by 3 bases and the J gene end by 7 bases; junction bases not matched to a gene: 16. The DNA of the CDR3 is TGCGCCAGCAGCTCGAGGGCTAGCGGCGATCCGCGGGAGCAGTACTTC. Translating it yields CASSSRASGDPREQYF.

V is TRBV9 and J is TRBJ2-7, with D unresolved. The CDR3 contains 12 residues. The ends were cut back, 5 bases at V and 12 bases at J, with 18 bases in the middle. Germline CDR1 is SGDLS and CDR2 is YYNGEE. CDR3 amino acids: CASRAPRAAGYF. The CDR3 DNA is TGTGCCAGCAGGGCACCGCGAGCCGCTGGGTACTTC.

The chain employs TRBV12-3 or TRBV12-4 and TRBJ2-7, with a possible D match to TRBD1 (6 bases). V lost 7 bases and J 8 bases, leaving 18 bases between the germline ends. CDR3 length: 13 residues. Here the CDR3 reads CASTTDNTGKQYF. The CDR3 nucleotides are TGTGCCAGCACCACGGACAATACAGGGAAGCAGTACTTC.

This chain joins TRBV6-2 or TRBV6-3 and TRBJ2-4, with 8 bases identical to TRBD2. This CDR3 has 17 amino acids. Germline trimming cut 4 bases from V and 0 bases from J; bases unmatched to any gene: 8. Germline CDR1 and CDR2: MNHEY and SVGEGT. The CDR3 bases are TGTGCCAGCAGTTTCCGGGGGGGATCCGTAGCCAAAAACATTCAGTACTTC. Translating it yields CASSFRGGSVAKNIQYF.

The rearrangement uses TRBV29-1 and TRBJ1-1; 8 positions agree with TRBD1. The CDR3 consists of 14 residues. Germline V gives CDR1 SQVTM, CDR2 ANQGSEA. The V gene end was trimmed by 4 bases and the J gene end by 4 bases; junction bases not matched to a gene: 8. The DNA for the CDR3 is TGCAGCGTTGCCTGGGACAGGCCCACCACTGAAGCTTTCTTT. Translated: CSVAWDRPTTEAFF. Variable domain in full (rest from reference TRBV29-1 and TRBJ1-1): SAVISQKPSRDICQRGTSLTIQCQVDSQVTMMFWYRQQPGQSLTLIATANQGSEATYESGFVIDKFPISRPNLTFSTLTVSNMSPEDSSIYLCSVAWDRPTTEAFFGQGTRLTVV.

This clone appeared a few times. The V and J genes are TRBV5-8 and TRBJ2-7, with 7 bases that match TRBD1. The germline gives CDR1 SGHTS, CDR2 YDEGEE. The CDR3 contains 14 residues. J gave up 4 bases and V 0 bases, and 4 bases lay outside the gene matches. The DNA for the CDR3 is TGTGCCAGCAGCTTGGGACAGGGCAGTTACGAGCAGTACTTC. Encoded protein: CASSLGQGSYEQYF.

V and J are TRBV9 and TRBJ2-3; 11 nucleotides match TRBD2. The V and J ends lost 3 bases and 5 bases, in that order; junction bases with no gene match: 8. The CDR3 spans 16 residues. CDR1 and CDR2 (germline): SGDLS, YYNGEE. CDR3 loop: CASSGGSSGREDTQYF. The CDR3 nucleotides are TGTGCCAGCAGCGGCGGGAGTAGCGGGAGGGAAGATACGCAGTATTTT.

The rearrangement joins TRBV28 to TRBJ1-6, with a weak D call TRBD1 (5 bases). This CDR3 has 14 residues. Germline values: CDR1 MDHEN, CDR2 SYDVKM. Trimming stripped 3 bases from V and 3 bases from J, with 6 bases between. CDR3 region: CASSFDSYNSPLHF. CDR3 in DNA: TGTGCCAGCAGTTTTGACAGCTATAATTCACCCCTCCACTTT.